This TCR beta chain was recovered during a study of vaccination effects on CD4 cells after COVID-19. As for the study in general: Before sequencing, viral peptide pools were used by the ViraFEST assay to expand antigen-specific CD4+ T cells. Samples were collected from a few convalescent patients early and late following vaccination. Following the second dose by a median of 72 days, the post-vaccine samples were obtained. Whole-study findings and limits: Substantial clonal contraction characterized both infection- and vaccine-induced clones late after vaccination.

The CDR3 is 18 amino acids. Losses at the gene ends were 5 bases for V and 5 bases for J; bases not matched to a gene: 14. CDR1 and CDR2 from the germline V gene are LNHDA and SQIVND (reference sequence). TCRdb's copy holds only in-frame clones and misses some; the assay was immunoSEQ multiplex PCR. The sample consists of approximately 40,000 clones, around 80% of them appearing once. Between days 9 and 11 of culture, CD4+ T cells were separated out. The individual was infected with SARS-CoV-2 between March and December 2020, as confirmed by PCR. Participants were vaccinated with two doses of either the BNT162b2 or mRNA-1273 vaccine. As to this clone: Its antigen is not identified.

The chain couples TRBV19 to TRBJ2-2; the match to TRBD2 covers 10 bases. The specimen was CD4+ T cells from PBMCs cultured without peptide, collected after COVID-19 vaccination. This TCR was recovered from a human donor who had a prior SARS-CoV-2 infection. The CDR3 DNA sequence: TGTGCCAGTAGTCTCATCTCTGGGGCTAGCGGGGGAACCGGGGAGCTGTTTTTT. Residues: CASSLISGASGGTGELFF. Together with reference TRBV19 and TRBJ2-2, the CDR3 gives the full variable domain: DGGITQSPKYLFRKEGQNVTLSCEQNLNHDAMYWYRQDPGQGLRLIYYSQIVNDFQKGDIAEGYSVSREKKESFPLTVTSAQKNPTAFYLCASSLISGASGGTGELFFGEGSRLTVL.